The rows below give T cell receptor beta chains drawn from one sample of a study of blood T cells in healthy people across ages. TCRdb independently ran MiXCR on the 5' RACE reads; one entry per CDR3 protein. Of hundreds of thousands of distinct CDR3 sequences listed, 40% to 50% are singletons. The specimen was blood. The receptor set was obtained from a man in his sixties in good health. The CDR3 runs from the conserved cysteine through the conserved F or W. A D gene is named only where the DNA matches it firmly. Part of the rows lack a size; the others show once, few, many or a class for expanded clones.

CDR3nt: TGCGCCAGCAGCTCTCCTCCTAACAGGGGGCAATGGACTAGCGGGGCTCCTCAAGAGACCCAGTACTTC
CDR3aa: CASSSPPNRGQWTSGAPQETQYF
v_gene: TRBV5-1
d_gene: TRBD2
len: 23
j_gene: TRBJ2-5
abundance: .

CDR3nt: TGTGCCAGCAGCTTAGCAGTGGATCCCTACGAGCAGTACTTC
CDR3aa: CASSLAVDPYEQYF
v_gene: TRBV7-9
d_gene: .
len: 14
j_gene: TRBJ2-7
abundance: few

CDR3nt: TGCGCCAGCAGTGTGACAGGGGAACCCTACGAGCAGTACTTC
CDR3aa: CASSVTGEPYEQYF
v_gene: TRBV2
d_gene: TRBD1
len: 14
j_gene: TRBJ2-7
abundance: .

CDR3nt: TGTGCCAGCAGTGGGGACAGGGAACGGAACCACGAGCAGTACTTC
CDR3aa: CASSGDRERNHEQYF
v_gene: TRBV6-5
d_gene: TRBD1
len: 15
j_gene: TRBJ2-7
abundance: .

CDR3nt: TGCAGTGCGACCCCCGGACAACACAAGGATGAGCAGTACTTC
CDR3aa: CSATPGQHKDEQYF
v_gene: TRBV20-1
d_gene: .
len: 14
j_gene: TRBJ2-5
abundance: .

CDR3nt: TGTGCCAGCAGCTTTGCGGGGACAGGAAACATTCAGTACTTC
CDR3aa: CASSFAGTGNIQYF
v_gene: TRBV7-9
d_gene: TRBD1
len: 14
j_gene: TRBJ2-4
abundance: .

CDR3nt: TGTGCCAGCACCCCAGCTCGGTGGGAGTTCTTC
CDR3aa: CASTPARWEFF
v_gene: TRBV6-5
d_gene: .
len: 11
j_gene: TRBJ2-1
abundance: .

CDR3nt: TGTGCCAGTAGTGGGTCGACAGGGCTCTCCTACAATGAGCAGTTCTTC
CDR3aa: CASSGSTGLSYNEQFF
v_gene: TRBV19
d_gene: TRBD1
len: 16
j_gene: TRBJ2-1
abundance: once

CDR3nt: TGCAGTGCTCGACGGGTGGACTACGAGCAGTACTTC
CDR3aa: CSARRVDYEQYF
v_gene: TRBV20-1
d_gene: .
len: 12
j_gene: TRBJ2-7
abundance: once

CDR3nt: TGTGCCAGTAGTACAACGACCAACTTTGTAGCCAAAAACATTCAGTACTTC
CDR3aa: CASSTTTNFVAKNIQYF
v_gene: TRBV19
d_gene: .
len: 17
j_gene: TRBJ2-4
abundance: .

CDR3nt: TGTGCCAGCAGCTACTCCGGGGCCCCCAATCAGCCCCAGCATTTT
CDR3aa: CASSYSGAPNQPQHF
v_gene: TRBV7-2
d_gene: .
len: 15
j_gene: TRBJ1-5
abundance: .

CDR3nt: TGTGCCAGCAGTGACTCGGCAGGGACCGTCTACACCTTC
CDR3aa: CASSDSAGTVYTF
v_gene: TRBV6-4
d_gene: .
len: 13
j_gene: TRBJ1-2
abundance: few

CDR3nt: TGTGCCAGCGGATCACAGGGCGGAGGTGACTATGGCTACACCTTC
CDR3aa: CASGSQGGGDYGYTF
v_gene: TRBV28
d_gene: .
len: 15
j_gene: TRBJ1-2
abundance: few

CDR3nt: TGCAGTGCTCTTTGGGGCTCAGATACGCAGTATTTT
CDR3aa: CSALWGSDTQYF
v_gene: TRBV20-1
d_gene: .
len: 12
j_gene: TRBJ2-3
abundance: many

CDR3nt: TGCGCCAGCAGCCAAGGGCGGACTAGAATAAGCACAGATACGCAGTATTTT
CDR3aa: CASSQGRTRISTDTQYF
v_gene: TRBV4-3
d_gene: TRBD2
len: 17
j_gene: TRBJ2-3
abundance: few

CDR3nt: TGCGCCAGCAGCCAAGGCGACTTCAGGGGCACTGAAGCTTTCTTT
CDR3aa: CASSQGDFRGTEAFF
v_gene: TRBV4-3
d_gene: .
len: 15
j_gene: TRBJ1-1
abundance: .

CDR3nt: TGTGCCAGCTCACATAAGTGGAGGGGACAGGGCACTGAAGCTTTCTTT
CDR3aa: CASSHKWRGQGTEAFF
v_gene: TRBV18
d_gene: TRBD1
len: 16
j_gene: TRBJ1-1
abundance: .

CDR3nt: TGTGCCAGCAGCTTAGAACCTAGCTCCTACAATGAGCAGTACTTC
CDR3aa: CASSLEPSSYNEQYF
v_gene: TRBV11-2
d_gene: .
len: 15
j_gene: TRBJ2-7
abundance: .

CDR3nt: TGTGCCAGCAGTTTACGCCCTACAGGGACTGGGGCCAACGTCCTGACTTTC
CDR3aa: CASSLRPTGTGANVLTF
v_gene: TRBV27
d_gene: .
len: 17
j_gene: TRBJ2-6
abundance: few

CDR3nt: TGTGCCAGCAGTGGACCGCTCAGAGGGGAGACCCAGTACTTC
CDR3aa: CASSGPLRGETQYF
v_gene: TRBV2
d_gene: .
len: 14
j_gene: TRBJ2-5
abundance: few

CDR3nt: TGCGCCAGCAGCCAAGATCCCCCTCCGGGGCGGGGGGAGACCCAGTACTTC
CDR3aa: CASSQDPPPGRGETQYF
v_gene: TRBV4-3
d_gene: TRBD2
len: 17
j_gene: TRBJ2-5
abundance: many

CDR3nt: TGCAGTACAACTCAGGGTTACGAGCAGTACTTC
CDR3aa: CSTTQGYEQYF
v_gene: TRBV20-1
d_gene: .
len: 11
j_gene: TRBJ2-7
abundance: few

CDR3nt: TGCAGTGCTAGAGACGCGGGGGGGCGCAATGAGCAGTTCTTC
CDR3aa: CSARDAGGRNEQFF
v_gene: TRBV20-1
d_gene: TRBD2
len: 14
j_gene: TRBJ2-1
abundance: many

CDR3nt: TGCAGCGCCCAGAGCGGGGATACGCAGTATTTT
CDR3aa: CSAQSGDTQYF
v_gene: TRBV29-1
d_gene: .
len: 11
j_gene: TRBJ2-3
abundance: few

CDR3nt: TGTGCCAGCAGGCTCCGCGGGGGGGCAGAGACCCAGTACTTC
CDR3aa: CASRLRGGAETQYF
v_gene: TRBV12-3/TRBV12-4
d_gene: TRBD2
len: 14
j_gene: TRBJ2-5
abundance: .

CDR3nt: TGCAGTGCTAGAACCAGAGCCAATATCGGGGGCGAGCAGTACTTC
CDR3aa: CSARTRANIGGEQYF
v_gene: TRBV20-1
d_gene: .
len: 15
j_gene: TRBJ2-7
abundance: .

CDR3nt: TGTGCCAGCAGCTATGCCGAGAATAACTATGGCTACACCTTC
CDR3aa: CASSYAENNYGYTF
v_gene: TRBV7-2
d_gene: .
len: 14
j_gene: TRBJ1-2
abundance: .

CDR3nt: TGTGCCAGCAGTGGGGACAGGGGGAAGTTAGATGAAAAACTGTTTTTT
CDR3aa: CASSGDRGKLDEKLFF
v_gene: TRBV12-3/TRBV12-4
d_gene: TRBD1
len: 16
j_gene: TRBJ1-4
abundance: .

CDR3nt: TGCAGCGTTGAACTGGGCCGGACCTATGGCTACACCTTC
CDR3aa: CSVELGRTYGYTF
v_gene: TRBV29-1
d_gene: .
len: 13
j_gene: TRBJ1-2
abundance: few

CDR3nt: TGTGCCAGCAGTAATAGCGGGGGGGCCAACAATGAGCAGTACTTC
CDR3aa: CASSNSGGANNEQYF
v_gene: TRBV12-3/TRBV12-4
d_gene: TRBD2
len: 15
j_gene: TRBJ2-7
abundance: .

CDR3nt: TGCAGCGTGAACCAAGAGACCCAGTACTTC
CDR3aa: CSVNQETQYF
v_gene: TRBV29-1
d_gene: .
len: 10
j_gene: TRBJ2-5
abundance: .

CDR3nt: TGCGCCAGCAGCTCGGGGCGGGGAGTTTACAATGAGCAGTTCTTC
CDR3aa: CASSSGRGVYNEQFF
v_gene: TRBV5-1
d_gene: .
len: 15
j_gene: TRBJ2-1
abundance: .

CDR3nt: TGTACCAGCAGCCCGCCCCGTCCCGAGCAGTACTTC
CDR3aa: CTSSPPRPEQYF
v_gene: TRBV28
d_gene: .
len: 12
j_gene: TRBJ2-7
abundance: .

CDR3nt: TGTGCCAGCTCACAGGACACCTTAAGCACAGATACGCAGTATTTT
CDR3aa: CASSQDTLSTDTQYF
v_gene: TRBV18
d_gene: .
len: 15
j_gene: TRBJ2-3
abundance: once

CDR3nt: TGCGCCAGCAGCCAAGATTGGGGAGGAGAGGCAGATACGCAGTATTTT
CDR3aa: CASSQDWGGEADTQYF
v_gene: TRBV4-1
d_gene: .
len: 16
j_gene: TRBJ2-3
abundance: .

CDR3nt: TGCAGTGCTGCCCCCAGGACTAGTCGCCGAGAGACCCAGTACTTC
CDR3aa: CSAAPRTSRRETQYF
v_gene: TRBV20-1
d_gene: TRBD2
len: 15
j_gene: TRBJ2-5
abundance: .

CDR3nt: TGTGCCAGCAGGTTCGGCAGCACAGATACGCAGTATTTT
CDR3aa: CASRFGSTDTQYF
v_gene: TRBV27
d_gene: .
len: 13
j_gene: TRBJ2-3
abundance: .

CDR3nt: TGCAGCGTTGAAGGGGGTAATGAAAAACTGTTTTTT
CDR3aa: CSVEGGNEKLFF
v_gene: TRBV29-1
d_gene: .
len: 12
j_gene: TRBJ1-4
abundance: many

CDR3nt: TGCGCCAGCAGCCCAGGAGCGTCAGAAAATTCACCCCTCCACTTT
CDR3aa: CASSPGASENSPLHF
v_gene: TRBV4-3
d_gene: .
len: 15
j_gene: TRBJ1-6
abundance: .

CDR3nt: TGTGCCAGCAGTGAATCCCACGGTAGGATCGGCTACACCTTC
CDR3aa: CASSESHGRIGYTF
v_gene: TRBV6-1
d_gene: .
len: 14
j_gene: TRBJ1-2
abundance: few

CDR3nt: TGCAGCGTTGTTTTCAGGGGCAGGGCAACAGATACGCAGTATTTT
CDR3aa: CSVVFRGRATDTQYF
v_gene: TRBV29-1
d_gene: .
len: 15
j_gene: TRBJ2-3
abundance: .

CDR3nt: TGTGCCAGCAGTGATCTAAGGAATGGAGGAACTGAAGCTTTCTTT
CDR3aa: CASSDLRNGGTEAFF
v_gene: TRBV2
d_gene: .
len: 15
j_gene: TRBJ1-1
abundance: .

CDR3nt: TGCAGCGTTCAACTGGGGCCATATGGCTACACCTTC
CDR3aa: CSVQLGPYGYTF
v_gene: TRBV29-1
d_gene: .
len: 12
j_gene: TRBJ1-2
abundance: few

CDR3nt: TGCAGCGTGCATCCACAGGGACGAGAGACCCAGTACTTC
CDR3aa: CSVHPQGRETQYF
v_gene: TRBV29-1
d_gene: .
len: 13
j_gene: TRBJ2-5
abundance: .

CDR3nt: TGTGCCAGCAGCGAACACAGGGCAGGAGGATACGAGCAGTACTTC
CDR3aa: CASSEHRAGGYEQYF
v_gene: TRBV6-2/TRBV6-3
d_gene: .
len: 15
j_gene: TRBJ2-7
abundance: few

CDR3nt: TGTGCCAGCAGTTTAGGCCCGGCCGTGTACGAGCAGTACTTC
CDR3aa: CASSLGPAVYEQYF
v_gene: TRBV27
d_gene: .
len: 14
j_gene: TRBJ2-7
abundance: .

CDR3nt: TGTGCCAGCAGTCCCGGACAGGGTTTCGGTGGCTACACCTTC
CDR3aa: CASSPGQGFGGYTF
v_gene: TRBV7-8
d_gene: TRBD1
len: 14
j_gene: TRBJ1-2
abundance: .

CDR3nt: TGCGCCAGCAGCTTGACTCAGAGCTCCTACGAGCAGTACTTC
CDR3aa: CASSLTQSSYEQYF
v_gene: TRBV5-1
d_gene: .
len: 14
j_gene: TRBJ2-7
abundance: many

CDR3nt: TGTGCCATCAGTGAATTAGACGAGCAGTACTTC
CDR3aa: CAISELDEQYF
v_gene: TRBV10-3
d_gene: .
len: 11
j_gene: TRBJ2-7
abundance: .

CDR3nt: TGTGCCAGCACCGCCACCGGGCTGAACACTGAAGCTTTCTTT
CDR3aa: CASTATGLNTEAFF
v_gene: TRBV12-3/TRBV12-4
d_gene: .
len: 14
j_gene: TRBJ1-1
abundance: few

CDR3nt: TGTGCCAGCATTACCAGGAAAAGCTCCTACGAGCAGTACTTC
CDR3aa: CASITRKSSYEQYF
v_gene: TRBV27
d_gene: .
len: 14
j_gene: TRBJ2-7
abundance: .

CDR3nt: TGTGCCAGCAACGCAGGGGGGATAAGCTATGGCTACACCTTC
CDR3aa: CASNAGGISYGYTF
v_gene: TRBV7-2
d_gene: TRBD1
len: 14
j_gene: TRBJ1-2
abundance: few

CDR3nt: TGTGCCACCAGCAGAGCCAGAGGTGCAACTAATGAAAAACTGTTTTTT
CDR3aa: CATSRARGATNEKLFF
v_gene: TRBV15
d_gene: .
len: 16
j_gene: TRBJ1-4
abundance: .

CDR3nt: TGTGCCAGCAGCATAAGACCACGAGGGGAGACCCAGTACTTC
CDR3aa: CASSIRPRGETQYF
v_gene: TRBV11-3
d_gene: .
len: 14
j_gene: TRBJ2-5
abundance: .

CDR3nt: TGTGCCAGCAACCCAGGAATCTCTGGAAACACCATATATTTT
CDR3aa: CASNPGISGNTIYF
v_gene: TRBV7-2
d_gene: .
len: 14
j_gene: TRBJ1-3
abundance: .

CDR3nt: TGCAGTGCTAGAGATAAGGCGGCGGGCCAAGAGACCCAGTACTTC
CDR3aa: CSARDKAAGQETQYF
v_gene: TRBV20-1
d_gene: .
len: 15
j_gene: TRBJ2-5
abundance: few

CDR3nt: TGTGCCAGCAGCGTAGGGAGCGGAAACTACGAGCAGTACTTC
CDR3aa: CASSVGSGNYEQYF
v_gene: TRBV9
d_gene: .
len: 14
j_gene: TRBJ2-7
abundance: few

CDR3nt: TGTGCCAGCAGCCAAGTGGGAGAATCCCAAGAGACCCAGTACTTC
CDR3aa: CASSQVGESQETQYF
v_gene: TRBV3-1
d_gene: .
len: 15
j_gene: TRBJ2-5
abundance: .

CDR3nt: TGCGCCAGCAGCCAACCCGGGGCCAGGAGCGGCGGCTACACCTTC
CDR3aa: CASSQPGARSGGYTF
v_gene: TRBV4-1
d_gene: .
len: 15
j_gene: TRBJ1-2
abundance: .

CDR3nt: TGTGCTAGTGGCAGGACTAGCGGGGTCGGAACAGATACGCAGTATTTT
CDR3aa: CASGRTSGVGTDTQYF
v_gene: TRBV12-5
d_gene: TRBD2
len: 16
j_gene: TRBJ2-3
abundance: few